One and the same sample provided the 11 T cell receptor beta chains below, sequenced in a study of blood T cells in healthy people across ages. Then a second PCR, running roughly 7 to 11 cycles, was carried out with a sample-barcoded 5' primer and a J-beta primer mix. Using its own MiXCR run on the 5' RACE reads, TCRdb lists one record per CDR3 protein. Of 600,000 to 850,000 distinct CDR3 sequences in the sample, approximately 25% were seen once. These same records also appear under a second study, on T cells of mothers and their children.

The sequenced material came from blood. These TCRs come from a boy younger than 18 in good health.

The chain is built from TRBV5-6 and TRBJ2-7, with D maybe TRBD2 (6 bases). This CDR3 spans 16 amino acids. Trimming took off 1 base at V and 1 base at J, with 15 bases between the two ends. Germline CDR1 is SGHDT and CDR2 is YYEEEE. In DNA, the CDR3 is TGTGCCAGCAGCTTGTGGTCGGGCGGGATGTCCTACGAGCAGTACTTC. Amino acids: CASSLWSGGMSYEQYF.

This clonotype has a handful of counts. This rearrangement joins TRBV5-8 to TRBJ2-4; D is ambiguous. V was clipped by 3 bases and J by 9 bases, with 13 bases between them. The germline V gene encodes CDR1 SGHTS and CDR2 YDEGEE. The CDR3 extends over 13 amino acids. The CDR3 coding sequence is TGTGCCAGCAGCTGGGCCCAATCGAGCATTCAGTACTTC. Translation gives CASSWAQSSIQYF.

The gene calls are TRBV4-1 and TRBJ2-1; D might be TRBD2 (5 bases). This CDR3 is 15 amino acids long. Between the trimmed V and J ends, which lost 1 base and 0 bases, there was a span of 7 bases. Germline CDR1 reads MGHRA; CDR2 reads YSYEKL. CDR3 DNA sequence: TGCGCCAGCAGCCAAGTTGAGGGCTCCTACAATGAGCAGTTCTTC. The encoded protein is CASSQVEGSYNEQFF.

The rearrangement uses TRBV6-1 and TRBJ2-5; 7 nucleotides agree with TRBD1. The J call may be in error: the DNA end matches TRBJ2-1 better. The CDR3 runs 16 residues. Germline CDR1 MNHNS, CDR2 SASEGT. Written as DNA, the CDR3 is TGTGCCAGCAGCCAAAGATCCGGGACAGCATACAATGAGCAGTTCTTC. It specifies CASSQRSGTAYNEQFF.

Only a few counts were recorded for this clonotype. V usage is TRBV5-1 and J usage is TRBJ2-5; D is perhaps TRBD1 (5 bases). Germline V gives CDR1 SGHRS, CDR2 YFSETQ. Trimming pared 5 bases from V and 2 bases from J, leaving 10 bases between. The CDR3 loop spans 13 amino acids. This CDR3 reads CASRAGQQETQYF. As DNA, the CDR3 is TGCGCCAGCAGGGCAGGGCAGCAAGAGACCCAGTACTTC. The entire variable domain, with the rest obtained from reference TRBV5-1 and TRBJ2-5, is as follows: KAGVTQTPRYLIKTRGQQVTLSCSPISGHRSVSWYQQTPGQGLQFLFEYFSETQRNKGNFPGRFSGRQFSNSRSEMNVSTLELGDSALYLCASRAGQQETQYFGPGTRLLVL.

This clonotype was picked up a small number of times. CDR3 coding DNA: TGTGCCAGCAGCCCCCAGGTGGGGGGGAACACTGAAGCTTTCTTT. Translating gives CASSPQVGGNTEAFF. The chain has TRBV12-3 or TRBV12-4 and TRBJ1-1, with D possibly TRBD1 on 5 matching bases. This CDR3 spans 15 amino acids. Trimming took off 6 bases at V and 1 base at J, with 15 bases between the two ends.

This clonotype was counted once. In nucleotides, the CDR3 is TGTGCCAGCAGTTTCCATAAGGGGGTCAGCGAGCAGTACTTC. Protein: CASSFHKGVSEQYF. This chain connects TRBV12-3 or TRBV12-4 to TRBJ2-7; D might be TRBD1 (6 bases). The CDR3 contains 14 residues. The germline V and J ends were trimmed by 3 bases and 6 bases, with 15 bases remaining between them.

The chain recombines TRBV2 with TRBJ2-7; D ambiguous. The germline gives CDR1 SNHLY, CDR2 FYNNEI. The CDR3 is made up of 11 amino acids. Trimming cost V 5 bases and J 7 bases, with 9 bases left between them. CDR3 sequence reads: CASSPEQEQYF. The CDR3 DNA reads as TGTGCCAGCAGTCCGGAGCAGGAGCAGTACTTC. Full variable domain (missing parts from reference TRBV2 and TRBJ2-7): EPEVTQTPSHQVTQMGQEVILRCVPISNHLYFYWYRQILGQKVEFLVSFYNNEISEKSEIFDDQFSVERPDGSNFTLKIRSTKLEDSAMYFCASSPEQEQYFGPGTRLTVT.

This chain links TRBV28 with TRBJ2-1; the D gene is possibly TRBD2 (5 bases). CDR1 is MDHEN and CDR2 is SYDVKM in the germline V gene. The CDR3 extends over 14 amino acids. Trimming removed 6 bases from V and 3 bases from J, with 12 bases in between. CDR3 loop: CASSPFGGYNEQFF. As DNA, the CDR3 is TGTGCCAGCAGCCCCTTTGGAGGCTACAATGAGCAGTTCTTC.

A few counts support this clonotype. This chain links TRBV5-4 with TRBJ2-3, with unresolved D. Trimming stripped 3 bases from V and 5 bases from J, with 13 bases between. The CDR3 length is 14 residues. The germline V gene encodes CDR1 SGHNT and CDR2 YYREEE (reference sequence). The CDR3 sequence: CASSSVPSGDTQYF. The CDR3 DNA sequence: TGTGCCAGCAGCTCCGTACCGAGTGGAGATACGCAGTATTTT.

V gene TRBV7-8 combines with J gene TRBJ1-4; D may be TRBD1 (5 bases). Germline V gives CDR1 SGHVS, CDR2 FQNEAQ. Between the trimmed V and J ends, which lost 1 base and 5 bases, there was a span of 17 bases. CDR3 size: 17 residues. The CDR3 sequence is CASSLVVVRDGNEKLFF. The CDR3 DNA reads TGTGCCAGCAGCTTAGTGGTCGTACGGGACGGCAATGAAAAACTGTTTTTT.